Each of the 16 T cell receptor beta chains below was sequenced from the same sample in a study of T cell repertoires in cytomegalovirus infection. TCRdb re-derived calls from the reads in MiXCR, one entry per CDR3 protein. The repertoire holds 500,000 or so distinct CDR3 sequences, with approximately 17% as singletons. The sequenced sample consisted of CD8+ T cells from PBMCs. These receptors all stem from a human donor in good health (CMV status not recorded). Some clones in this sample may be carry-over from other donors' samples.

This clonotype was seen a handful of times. DNA for the CDR3: TGTGCCACCAGTGATGGGGGACTGGGGAATGAAAAACTGTTTTTT. This sequence encodes CATSDGGLGNEKLFF. The J gene is TRBJ1-4, the V gene TRBV24-1, with a tentative D call TRBD1 (5 bases). The CDR3 sequence is 15 residues long. V gave up 3 bases and J gave up 5 bases, with 12 bases separating them. The V gene's germline CDR1 is KGHDR and CDR2 SFDVKD.

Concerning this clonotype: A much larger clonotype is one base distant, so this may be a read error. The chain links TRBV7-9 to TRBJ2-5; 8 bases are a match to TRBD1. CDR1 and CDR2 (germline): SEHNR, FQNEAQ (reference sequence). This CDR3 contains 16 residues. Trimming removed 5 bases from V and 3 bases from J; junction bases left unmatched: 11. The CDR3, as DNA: TGTGCCAGCAGCCCCCCCGAACCAGGGGGCGAAGAGACCCAGTACTTC. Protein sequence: CASSPPEPGGEETQYF.

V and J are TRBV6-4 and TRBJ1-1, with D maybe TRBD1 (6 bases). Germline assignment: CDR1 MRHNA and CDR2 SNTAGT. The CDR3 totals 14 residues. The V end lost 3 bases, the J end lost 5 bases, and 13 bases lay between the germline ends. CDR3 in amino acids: CASSELGGQTEAFF. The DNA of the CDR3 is TGTGCCAGCAGTGAATTGGGGGGGCAAACTGAAGCTTTCTTT.

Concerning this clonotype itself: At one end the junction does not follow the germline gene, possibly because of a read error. CDR3 sequence: CASSYPRDRNNQPRHF. The DNA of the CDR3 is TGTGCCAGCAGTTACCCCCGGGACAGGAACAATCAGCCCCGGCATTTT. The chain uses TRBV6-8 and TRBJ1-5; TRBD1 aligns across 8 bases. This CDR3 is 16 amino acids long. Germline V gene lookup returns CDR1 MNHGY and CDR2 SAAAGT.

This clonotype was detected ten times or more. For the CDR3, the DNA is TGTGCCAGCAGCTCGGTTAGGACAGGGCTGGACGAGCAGTACTTC. Translation gives CASSSVRTGLDEQYF. The chain joins TRBV7-9 to TRBJ2-7; 8 bases agree with TRBD1. This CDR3 comprises 15 residues. J lost 5 bases, V lost 4 bases, and 10 bases had no gene match. Germline values: CDR1 SEHNR, CDR2 FQNEAQ (reference sequence).

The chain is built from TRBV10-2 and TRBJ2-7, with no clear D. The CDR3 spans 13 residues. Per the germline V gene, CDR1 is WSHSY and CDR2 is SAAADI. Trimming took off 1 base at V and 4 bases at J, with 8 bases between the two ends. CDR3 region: CASSEFDGYEQYF. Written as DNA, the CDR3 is TGCGCCAGCAGTGAGTTTGACGGGTACGAGCAGTACTTC.

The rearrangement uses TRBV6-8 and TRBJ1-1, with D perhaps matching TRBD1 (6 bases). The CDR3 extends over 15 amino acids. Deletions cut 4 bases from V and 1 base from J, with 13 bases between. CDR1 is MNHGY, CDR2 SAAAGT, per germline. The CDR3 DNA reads TGTGCCAGCAGTTTGGGGGGCGAGGGGAACACTGAAGCTTTCTTT. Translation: CASSLGGEGNTEAFF.

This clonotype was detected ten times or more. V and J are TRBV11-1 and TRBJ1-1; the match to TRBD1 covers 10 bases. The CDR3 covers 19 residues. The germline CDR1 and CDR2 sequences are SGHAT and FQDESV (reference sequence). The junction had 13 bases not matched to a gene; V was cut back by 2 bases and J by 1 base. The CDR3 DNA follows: TGTGCCAGCAGCTTACTCCCGGGACAGGGGTCTAATAGGAACACTGAAGCTTTCTTT. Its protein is CASSLLPGQGSNRNTEAFF.

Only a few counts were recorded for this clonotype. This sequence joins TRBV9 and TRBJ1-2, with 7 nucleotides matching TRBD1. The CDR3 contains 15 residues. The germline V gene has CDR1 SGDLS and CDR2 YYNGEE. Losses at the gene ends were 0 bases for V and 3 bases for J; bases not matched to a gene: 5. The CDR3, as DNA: TGTGCCAGCAGCGTAGCGAACAGGGGAGACTATGGCTACACCTTC. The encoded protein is CASSVANRGDYGYTF.

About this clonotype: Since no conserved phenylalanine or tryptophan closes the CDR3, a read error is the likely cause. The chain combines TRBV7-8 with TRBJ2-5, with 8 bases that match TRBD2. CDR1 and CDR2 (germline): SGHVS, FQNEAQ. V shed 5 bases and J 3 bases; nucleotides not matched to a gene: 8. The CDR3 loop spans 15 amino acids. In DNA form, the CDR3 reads TGTGCCAGCAGCCCCGAGCCGGGACTAGAAGAGACCCAGTACTTA. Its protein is CASSPEPGLEETQYL.

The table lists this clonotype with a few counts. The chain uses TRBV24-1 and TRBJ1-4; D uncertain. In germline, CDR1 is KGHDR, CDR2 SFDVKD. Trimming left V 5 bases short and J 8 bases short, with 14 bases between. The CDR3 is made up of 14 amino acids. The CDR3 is CATSGGEEGEKLFF. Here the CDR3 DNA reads TGTGCCACCAGTGGCGGGGAAGAAGGGGAAAAACTGTTTTTT.

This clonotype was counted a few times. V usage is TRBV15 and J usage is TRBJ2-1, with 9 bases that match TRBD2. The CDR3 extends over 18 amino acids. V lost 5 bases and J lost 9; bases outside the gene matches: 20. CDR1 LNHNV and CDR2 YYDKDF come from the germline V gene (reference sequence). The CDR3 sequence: CATSPGPPAGGAGSEQFF. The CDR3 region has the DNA TGTGCCACCAGCCCCGGCCCCCCAGCGGGAGGAGCAGGAAGTGAGCAGTTCTTC. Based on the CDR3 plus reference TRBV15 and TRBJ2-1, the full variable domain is DAMVIQNPRYQVTQFGKPVTLSCSQTLNHNVMYWYQQKSSQAPKLLFHYYDKDFNNEADTPDNFQSRRPNTSFCFLDIRSPGLGDTAMYLCATSPGPPAGGAGSEQFFGPGTRLTVL.

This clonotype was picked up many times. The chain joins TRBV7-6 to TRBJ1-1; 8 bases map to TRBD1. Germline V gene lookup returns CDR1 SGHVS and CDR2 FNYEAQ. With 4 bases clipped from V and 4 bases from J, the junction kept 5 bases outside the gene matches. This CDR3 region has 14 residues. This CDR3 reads CASSSGQGPTEAFF. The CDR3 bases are TGTGCCAGCAGCTCTGGACAGGGTCCCACTGAAGCTTTCTTT.

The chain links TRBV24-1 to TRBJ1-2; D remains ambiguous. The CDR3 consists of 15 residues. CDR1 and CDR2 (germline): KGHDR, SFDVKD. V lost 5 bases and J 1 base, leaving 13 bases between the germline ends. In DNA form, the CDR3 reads TGTGCCACCAGTGCCTCCGGGATTTATAACTATGGCTACACCTTC. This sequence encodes CATSASGIYNYGYTF.

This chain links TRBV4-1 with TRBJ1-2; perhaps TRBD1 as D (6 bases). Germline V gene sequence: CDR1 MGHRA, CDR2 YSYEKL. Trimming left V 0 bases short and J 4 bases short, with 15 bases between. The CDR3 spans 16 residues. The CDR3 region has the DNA TGCGCCAGCAGCCAAGATATGACGGGGACATCCTATGGCTACACCTTC. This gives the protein CASSQDMTGTSYGYTF.

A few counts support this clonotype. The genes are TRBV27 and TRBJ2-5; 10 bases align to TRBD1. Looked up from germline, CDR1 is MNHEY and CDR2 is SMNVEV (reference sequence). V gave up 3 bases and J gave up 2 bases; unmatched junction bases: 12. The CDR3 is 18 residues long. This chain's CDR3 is CASSFSSPGQGLQETQYF. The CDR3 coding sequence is TGTGCCAGCAGTTTCTCGTCGCCGGGACAGGGGTTACAAGAGACCCAGTACTTC.